The 24 T cell receptor beta chains below come from one sample, sequenced in a study of blood T cell repertoires in COVID-19. The method was immunoSEQ multiplex PCR; TCRdb's version includes in-frame clones alone and lacks a portion of them. The sample has about 15,000 clones, roughly 80% seen once. Sequencing was performed on peripheral blood. Every receptor here comes from a human donor in a cohort sampled during active COVID-19.

This clone was seen more than once but under ten times. CDR3 protein: CASSPRHGGSDEQYF. The CDR3 DNA follows: TGTGCCAGCAGTCCTCGACACGGGGGGAGCGACGAGCAGTACTTC. The genes are TRBV27 and TRBJ2-7; 7 bases map to TRBD2. Unmatched junction bases numbered 12, after V lost 5 bases and J lost 5 bases. This CDR3 is built from 15 residues. Germline V lookup: CDR1 MNHEY, CDR2 SMNVEV (reference sequence).

CDR3 nucleotides: TGTGCCAGTAGTCATGCCCCAGGGGGTTATAGCAATCAGCCCCAGCATTTT. Protein sequence: CASSHAPGGYSNQPQHF. The chain links TRBV19 to TRBJ1-5, with TRBD1 matching over 7 bases. The CDR3 is made up of 17 amino acids. From germline, CDR1 is LNHDA and CDR2 SQIVND (reference sequence). V lost 5 bases, J lost 0 bases, and 10 bases stayed unmatched.

The rearrangement uses TRBV15 and TRBJ2-2; maybe TRBD1 (6 bases). Germline CDR1 and CDR2: LNHNV and YYDKDF (reference sequence). Trimming shortened V by 8 bases and J by 3 bases, and 10 bases separated the two germline ends. The CDR3 loop spans 13 amino acids. The CDR3 sequence: CATGKGDTGELFF. The CDR3 DNA sequence: TGTGCCACCGGCAAGGGGGACACCGGGGAGCTGTTTTTT.

The rearrangement links TRBV5-1 to TRBJ2-5, with 8 bases that match TRBD1. Trimming cost V 3 bases and J 4 bases; bases outside gene matches: 20. The CDR3 is made up of 19 amino acids. Per the germline V gene, CDR1 is SGHRS and CDR2 is YFSETQ. This CDR3 is CASSSPSEGGQGGRETQYF. CDR3 in DNA: TGCGCCAGCAGCTCCCCCTCAGAAGGAGGACAGGGTGGGCGAGAGACCCAGTACTTC.

This chain links TRBV7-8 with TRBJ1-4; 8 bases are a match to TRBD1. This CDR3 has 15 residues. Germline V gives CDR1 SGHVS, CDR2 FQNEAQ. After removal of 5 bases from V and 7 bases from J, the junction contained 9 bases not matched to a gene. CDR3 coding DNA: TGTGCCAGCAGCCCAGGACAGGGAAGGGCTGAAAAACTGTTTTTT. It translates to CASSPGQGRAEKLFF.

The rearrangement uses TRBV9 and TRBJ2-3; D is perhaps TRBD2 (5 bases). Germline loops: CDR1 SGDLS, CDR2 YYNGEE. V dropped 0 bases and J dropped 0 bases, with 8 bases sitting between them. The length of the CDR3 is 15 residues. Here the CDR3 DNA reads TGTGCCAGCAGCGTAGCGGGATCTAGCACAGATACGCAGTATTTT. Translated: CASSVAGSSTDTQYF.

The chain's CDR3 is CASSAQGAATEAFF. DNA for the CDR3: TGTGCCAGCAGCGCCCAGGGGGCGGCCACTGAAGCTTTCTTT. The chain joins TRBV5-6 to TRBJ1-1; 8 nucleotides align to TRBD1. Germline trimming cut 4 bases from V and 4 bases from J; bases unmatched to any gene: 6. The CDR3 extends over 14 amino acids. Germline V gives CDR1 SGHDT, CDR2 YYEEEE.

This chain connects TRBV28 to TRBJ1-5; the D gene is possibly TRBD1 (5 bases). V lost 5 bases and J 4 bases, leaving 15 bases between the germline ends. The CDR3 consists of 15 residues. CDR1 is MDHEN, CDR2 SYDVKM, per germline. CDR3: CASSHSMGGNQPQHF. In DNA form, the CDR3 reads TGTGCCAGCAGTCATTCGATGGGGGGGAATCAGCCCCAGCATTTT.

This chain links TRBV7-2 with TRBJ2-3; D not certain. CDR1 and CDR2 from the germline V gene are SGHTA and FQGNSA. The CDR3 length is 15 residues. Trimming pared 2 bases from V and 5 bases from J, leaving 14 bases between. For the CDR3, the DNA is TGTGCCAGCAGCTTATTTAGGCGGCCGCGAGATACGCAGTATTTT. This translates into CASSLFRRPRDTQYF.

The chain recombines TRBV2 with TRBJ2-3; TRBD2 is a possible D gene (5 bases). Per the germline V gene, CDR1 is SNHLY and CDR2 is FYNNEI. CDR3 size: 12 residues. Trimming shortened V by 6 bases and J by 5 bases, and 9 bases separated the two germline ends. In DNA, the CDR3 is TGTGCCAGCAGCAGAAGCGGAGATACGCAGTATTTT. Its translation: CASSRSGDTQYF.

The chain carries TRBV9 and TRBJ2-3; 10 nucleotides align to TRBD1. The germline CDR1 and CDR2 sequences are SGDLS and YYNGEE. The CDR3 contains 15 residues. The trim removed 3 bases at V and 6 bases at J, leaving 7 bases unmatched. CDR3 bases: TGTGCCAGCAGCGCCGGGACAGGGGACGGGGATACGCAGTATTTT. Its protein product is CASSAGTGDGDTQYF.

This sequence joins TRBV6-5 and TRBJ2-1, with D possibly matching TRBD1 (6 bases). The CDR3 spans 15 residues. Germline V CDR1 and CDR2: MNHEY, SVGAGI. V dropped 6 bases and J dropped 5 bases, with 17 bases sitting between them. CDR3 loop: CASRPLGQRNNEQFF. CDR3 DNA: TGTGCCAGCAGGCCCCTAGGACAGAGAAACAATGAGCAGTTCTTC.

The V and J genes are TRBV7-9 and TRBJ2-7; a weak D match, TRBD1 (6 bases). The CDR3 length is 14 residues. V shed 5 bases and J shed 0 bases, with 11 bases lying between them. The V gene's germline CDR1 is SEHNR and CDR2 FQNEAQ (reference sequence). The CDR3 region has the DNA TGTGCCAGCAGCCATGGACAGAACTCCTACGAGCAGTACTTC. Residues: CASSHGQNSYEQYF. Using reference TRBV7-9 and TRBJ2-7 for the parts outside the CDR3, the full variable domain is DTGVSQNPRHKITKRGQNVTFRCDPISEHNRLYWYRQTLGQGPEFLTYFQNEAQLEKSRLLSDRFSAERPKGSFSTLEIQRTEQGDSAMYLCASSHGQNSYEQYFGPGTRLTVT.

The J gene is TRBJ2-1, the V gene TRBV10-3; 7 nucleotides line up with TRBD2. The CDR3 totals 17 residues. V lost 2 bases and J lost 1; bases outside the gene matches: 8. Germline CDR1 is ENHRY and CDR2 is SYGVKD. For the CDR3, the DNA is TGTGCCATCAGTGAGGGAGCTTCTAGCGGTTCCTACAATGAGCAGTTCTTC. Translated: CAISEGASSGSYNEQFF.

The chain joins TRBV12-3 or TRBV12-4 to TRBJ2-5, with D unclear. The V and J ends lost 3 bases and 10 bases respectively, with 15 bases between them. The CDR3 covers 13 residues. The CDR3 spells CASSFRVAEGQYF. The DNA for the CDR3 is TGTGCCAGCAGTTTCCGGGTCGCAGAAGGCCAGTACTTC.

The count of this clone is one. The chain uses TRBV9 and TRBJ2-4; D possibly corresponds to TRBD2 (6 bases). V was pared by 0 bases and J by 8 bases, with 12 bases between. This CDR3 is 14 amino acids long. CDR1 and CDR2 from the germline V gene are SGDLS and YYNGEE. CDR3 DNA sequence: TGTGCCAGCAGCGTAGCTGGAGGGGACGACATTCAGTACTTC. Amino acids: CASSVAGGDDIQYF. Variable domain in full (rest from reference TRBV9 and TRBJ2-4): DSGVTQTPKHLITATGQRVTLRCSPRSGDLSVYWYQQSLDQGLQFLIQYYNGEERAKGNILERFSAQQFPDLHSELNLSSLELGDSALYFCASSVAGGDDIQYFGAGTRLSVL.

This clone was observed a few times. J is TRBJ2-3 and V is TRBV11-2; possibly TRBD1 for D (5 bases). With 2 bases removed from V and 6 bases from J, the gap between germline ends came to 15 bases. Germline V gives CDR1 SGHAT, CDR2 FQNNGV. This CDR3 has 15 residues. This CDR3 reads CASSLRRQGGDTQYF. The CDR3 DNA reads as TGTGCCAGCAGCTTAAGACGGCAGGGTGGGGATACGCAGTATTTT.

This chain connects TRBV12-2 to TRBJ1-2; no check of the table's D call, TRBD1, against the DNA was made. TRBV12-2 is a pseudogene segment. The CDR3 totals 18 residues. CDR3 protein: CASRLVSCICWAGDGYTF. CDR3 sequence (DNA): TGTGCAAGTCGCTTAGTGTCCTGCATTTGCTGGGCAGGGGATGGCTACACCTTC.

V gene TRBV7-9 combines with J gene TRBJ2-3; the D gene is possibly TRBD1 (5 bases). V gave up 5 bases and J gave up 9 bases, with 12 bases separating them. Germline assignment: CDR1 SEHNR and CDR2 FQNEAQ (reference sequence). CDR3 length equals 12 residues. The CDR3 sequence is CASSDQGDTQYF. As DNA, the CDR3 is TGTGCCAGCAGCGATCAGGGTGACACGCAGTATTTT.

The chain joins TRBV7-3 to TRBJ2-2, with 8 positions matching TRBD2. Trimming removed 5 bases from V and 0 bases from J; junction bases left unmatched: 2. The CDR3 spans 15 residues. The V gene's germline CDR1 is SGHTA and CDR2 FQGTGA. CDR3 DNA sequence: TGTGCCAGCAGCCAGGGACTAGCGAACACCGGGGAGCTGTTTTTT. As protein: CASSQGLANTGELFF. Variable domain in full (rest from reference TRBV7-3 and TRBJ2-2): GAGVSQTPSNKVTEKGKYVELRCDPISGHTALYWYRQSLGQGPEFLIYFQGTGAADDSGLPNDRFFAVRPEGSVSTLKIQRTERGDSAVYLCASSQGLANTGELFFGEGSRLTVL.

This clone came up once. The chain carries TRBV5-1 and TRBJ2-2; TRBD2 agrees at 7 bases. The CDR3 contains 15 residues. Losses at the gene ends were 4 bases for V and 4 bases for J; bases not matched to a gene: 7. Germline V gene sequence: CDR1 SGHRS, CDR2 YFSETQ. CDR3 protein: CASSRSGDLTGELFF. The CDR3 bases are TGCGCCAGCAGCCGGAGCGGGGACCTCACCGGGGAGCTGTTTTTT. Supplemented by reference TRBV5-1 and TRBJ2-2, the full variable domain reads KAGVTQTPRYLIKTRGQQVTLSCSPISGHRSVSWYQQTPGQGLQFLFEYFSETQRNKGNFPGRFSGRQFSNSRSEMNVSTLELGDSALYLCASSRSGDLTGELFFGEGSRLTVL.

The genes are TRBV5-1 and TRBJ1-1; a possible D gene is TRBD1 (5 bases). Trimming took 1 base from V and 4 from J, leaving 8 bases between them. This CDR3 comprises 13 residues. In germline, CDR1 is SGHRS, CDR2 YFSETQ. The DNA of the CDR3 is TGCGCCAGCAGCTTGAATAGGGGCACTGAAGCTTTCTTT. It translates to CASSLNRGTEAFF.

The rearrangement uses TRBV5-1 and TRBJ2-7; D unclear. This CDR3 comprises 14 residues. Trimming took off 0 bases at V and 0 bases at J, with 7 bases between the two ends. From germline, CDR1 is SGHRS and CDR2 YFSETQ. For the CDR3, the DNA is TGCGCCAGCAGCTTGGTCCCTAGCTCCTACGAGCAGTACTTC. This gives the protein CASSLVPSSYEQYF.

J is TRBJ2-7 and V is TRBV5-1; 9 positions match TRBD1. V trimming: 0 bases; J trimming: 9 bases; junction bases outside the gene matches: 10. Germline V gene lookup returns CDR1 SGHRS and CDR2 YFSETQ. The CDR3 runs to 15 residues. CDR3 sequence: CASSLEGQGPQMQYF. Here the CDR3 DNA reads TGCGCCAGCAGCTTGGAGGGACAGGGACCCCAGATGCAGTACTTC.